The 4 T cell receptor beta chains given below trace back to one sample, sequenced in a study of blood T cell repertoires in COVID-19 (dated by TCRdb to about 2020). Library prep was done by the immunoSEQ multiplex PCR assay. TCRdb holds this immuneACCESS table with in-frame rearrangements only. Some clones are missing; in checked studies, unresolved V genes explain under half, and the rest has no known cause. The sample contains about 120,000 clones, roughly 82% of them found a single time. The ten largest make up 9.5% to 13% of the sample. The sample was peripheral blood. These receptors originate from a human donor in a cohort sampled during active COVID-19.

This CDR3 is CAISPQRGGTDTQYF. Here the CDR3 DNA reads TGTGCCATCAGCCCACAGCGGGGGGGCACAGATACGCAGTATTTT. The V and J genes are TRBV10-3 and TRBJ2-3, with 9 nucleotides matching TRBD2. V was pared by 6 bases and J by 1 base, with 5 bases of the junction left unmatched. The germline V gene has CDR1 ENHRY and CDR2 SYGVKD. The CDR3 covers 15 residues.

This clone was counted only a few times. CDR3 sequence (DNA): TGTGCCAGCAGCCAAGCGGGGGGGTGGAATGAGCAGTTCTTC. Protein sequence: CASSQAGGWNEQFF. The chain links TRBV3-1 (or the pseudogene TRBV3-2) to TRBJ2-1; 8 bases match TRBD2. V trimming: 1 base; J trimming: 7 bases; junction bases outside the gene matches: 3. CDR3 length: 14 amino acids. Germline CDR1 reads LGHDT; CDR2 reads YNNKEL (reference sequence).

The V call is TRBV5-1, the J call TRBJ2-1; 14 nucleotides agree with TRBD2. Looked up from germline, CDR1 is SGHRS and CDR2 is YFSETQ. This CDR3 contains 17 residues. The J segment lost 6 bases and the V segment lost 0 bases, leaving 5 bases of the junction unmatched. The CDR3 protein is CASSLEGLAGVSNEQFF. The CDR3 DNA follows: TGCGCCAGCAGCTTGGAGGGACTAGCGGGGGTATCCAATGAGCAGTTCTTC.

V and J are TRBV19 and TRBJ1-5; D not resolved. The CDR3 contains 13 residues. Germline lookup yields CDR1 LNHDA and CDR2 SQIVND (reference sequence). V gave up 9 bases and J gave up 3 bases, with 12 bases separating them. DNA of the CDR3: TGTGCCAGCGCCGAGGCGGACAATCAGCCCCAGCATTTT. It translates to CASAEADNQPQHF.